One sample yielded the 22 T cell receptor beta chains listed below, sequenced in a study of blood T cell repertoires in COVID-19. Clones were read by immunoSEQ multiplex PCR, and TCRdb kept only the in-frame ones, dropping some. Found here are 160,000 or so clones, 88% of them singletons; the top ten hold more than 2%. Sequenced material: peripheral blood. The receptor set was obtained from a woman aged 70-85 years with acute or convalescent COVID-19.

The J gene is TRBJ1-6, the V gene TRBV18; a weak D match, TRBD1 (6 bases). The CDR3 covers 15 residues. The V end was cut by 3 bases, the J end by 6 bases, with 12 bases between. Germline values: CDR1 KGHSH, CDR2 LQKENI. This chain's CDR3 is CASSPTAGVNSPLHF. Written as DNA, the CDR3 is TGTGCCAGCTCACCTACAGCAGGGGTTAATTCACCCCTCCACTTT.

This chain connects TRBV7-9 to TRBJ1-1; 9 bases are a match to TRBD1. The CDR3 has 14 residues. Germline CDR1 SEHNR, CDR2 FQNEAQ (reference sequence). V shed 4 bases and J 5 bases; nucleotides not matched to a gene: 5. CDR3 DNA: TGTGCCAGCAGCTCCACAGGGGGCGTTACTGAAGCTTTCTTT. This encodes CASSSTGGVTEAFF.

The chain recombines TRBV5-1 with TRBJ2-3; 11 bases agree with TRBD2. From germline, CDR1 is SGHRS and CDR2 YFSETQ. The CDR3 length is 16 residues. The V gene end was trimmed by 1 base and the J gene end by 0 bases; junction bases not matched to a gene: 1. CDR3 loop: CASSLLAGGSTDTQYF. CDR3 sequence (DNA): TGCGCCAGCAGCTTGCTAGCGGGGGGCAGCACAGATACGCAGTATTTT.

V usage is TRBV4-3 and J usage is TRBJ1-2; a weak D match, TRBD1 (5 bases). V lost 4 bases, J lost 6 bases, and 15 bases lay in between. The CDR3 has 14 amino acids. The germline V gene encodes CDR1 LGHNA and CDR2 YSLEER. The CDR3 protein is CASSREGRGDGYTF. The CDR3 coding sequence is TGCGCCAGCAGCCGGGAGGGTAGGGGTGATGGCTACACCTTC.

The V call is TRBV25-1, the J call TRBJ1-2; tentative D call: TRBD1 (6 bases). The CDR3 extends over 16 amino acids. Germline V gives CDR1 MGHDK, CDR2 SYGVNS. The V gene lost 3 bases and the J gene lost 4 bases, with 18 bases spanning the gap. CDR3 sequence (DNA): TGTGCCAGCAGTGATGCCAGGGGACTAAGCCCCTATGGCTACACCTTC. Its protein product is CASSDARGLSPYGYTF.

This chain joins TRBV7-3 and TRBJ2-3, with 8 bases aligning to TRBD1. The CDR3 has 15 amino acids. The germline CDR1 and CDR2 sequences are SGHTA and FQGTGA. Unmatched junction bases numbered 4, after V lost 5 bases and J lost 0 bases. The DNA of the CDR3 is TGTGCCAGCAGCCGCTGGACAGGGAGCACAGATACGCAGTATTTT. Its translation is CASSRWTGSTDTQYF.

The rearrangement links TRBV7-9 to TRBJ1-2, with D possibly matching TRBD1 (6 bases). The CDR3 consists of 16 residues. The V and J ends lost 1 base and 1 base respectively, with 13 bases between them. Germline V gene data show CDR1 as SEHNR and CDR2 as FQNEAQ (reference sequence). The CDR3 is CASSLGAQGFNYGYTF. In DNA, the CDR3 is TGTGCCAGCAGCTTAGGAGCACAGGGTTTTAACTATGGCTACACCTTC.

In nucleotides, the CDR3 is TGTGCCAGCGGCCCGGTAGCGGGGGGGCTTGGTGAGCAGTTCTTC. This sequence encodes CASGPVAGGLGEQFF. J is TRBJ2-1 and V is TRBV2; 11 nucleotides match TRBD2. CDR3 length: 15 residues. Germline trimming cut 8 bases from V and 9 bases from J; bases unmatched to any gene: 12. Germline CDR1 is SNHLY and CDR2 is FYNNEI.

This clone is classed as medium-sized. The gene calls are TRBV18 and TRBJ2-1; 9 nucleotides align to TRBD2. J gave up 6 bases and V 0 bases, and 6 bases lay outside the gene matches. The CDR3 loop spans 16 amino acids. The germline V gene has CDR1 KGHSH and CDR2 LQKENI. The CDR3 DNA is TGTGCCAGCTCACCACCGTGGGCGGGGGGGCCCAATGAGCAGTTCTTC. Amino acids: CASSPPWAGGPNEQFF.

This chain joins TRBV5-6 and TRBJ2-3; 8 bases align to TRBD2. Per germline, CDR1 SGHDT and CDR2 YYEEEE. V gave up 4 bases and J gave up 3 bases; unmatched junction bases: 7. The length of the CDR3 is 15 residues. The CDR3: CASSPQLAVTDTQYF. Written as DNA, the CDR3 is TGTGCCAGCAGCCCCCAACTAGCGGTTACAGATACGCAGTATTTT.

V gene TRBV4-3 combines with J gene TRBJ1-1; 8 bases agree with TRBD1. CDR3 size: 14 residues. The junction had 2 bases not matched to a gene; V was cut back by 4 bases and J by 1 base. Germline V gene lookup returns CDR1 LGHNA and CDR2 YSLEER. DNA of the CDR3: TGCGCCAGCAGCCCTGGGACAGGGAACACTGAAGCTTTCTTT. Amino acids: CASSPGTGNTEAFF.

This rearrangement joins TRBV6-2 or TRBV6-3 to TRBJ2-7; D unclear. The germline gives CDR1 MNHEY, CDR2 SVGEGT. This CDR3 region has 12 residues. Trimming removed 3 bases at V and 7 bases at J, with 10 bases between. The CDR3 sequence is CASSYTGREQYF. The CDR3 DNA reads TGTGCCAGCAGTTATACTGGCAGGGAGCAGTACTTC.

The count of this clone is one. This rearrangement joins TRBV7-3 to TRBJ2-5; possible D gene TRBD2, 6 bases. Germline V gene sequence: CDR1 SGHTA, CDR2 FQGTGA. The V end was cut by 0 bases, the J end by 5 bases, with 10 bases between. The CDR3 covers 14 residues. The CDR3, as DNA: TGTGCCAGCAGCTTAACTGGGGGGAGGGAGACCCAGTACTTC. Translated: CASSLTGGRETQYF.

The V gene is TRBV6-5, the J gene TRBJ2-7, with D perhaps TRBD1 (8 bases). Germline V gene data show CDR1 as MNHEY and CDR2 as SVGAGI. CDR3 length equals 15 residues. Trimming took off 6 bases at V and 1 base at J, with 16 bases between the two ends. The chain's CDR3 is CASRLHRGGSYEQYF. Here the CDR3 DNA reads TGTGCCAGCAGGTTACACAGGGGGGGATCCTACGAGCAGTACTTC.

This chain links TRBV11-3 with TRBJ2-7; 8 positions match TRBD1. Germline V lookup: CDR1 SGHNT, CDR2 YENEEA. V shed 4 bases, J shed 5 bases, and the junction held 7 bases outside the gene matches. The CDR3 is 14 amino acids. CDR3: CASSSRTGRDEQYF. CDR3 coding DNA: TGTGCCAGCAGCTCGCGGACAGGGAGAGACGAGCAGTACTTC.

The CDR3 spells CASSYTRLGRSYGYTF. In DNA form, the CDR3 reads TGTGCCAGCAGTTACACAAGACTAGGACGGTCCTATGGCTACACCTTC. The chain employs TRBV6-2 or TRBV6-3 and TRBJ1-2, with D hard to call. The CDR3 contains 16 residues. The V gene lost 2 bases and the J gene lost 4 bases, with 17 bases spanning the gap. The germline V gene has CDR1 MNHEY and CDR2 SVGEGT.

This sequence joins TRBV12-3 or TRBV12-4 and TRBJ1-4; D remains ambiguous. V lost 7 bases and J lost 8, with 11 bases in between. This CDR3 has 12 amino acids. The CDR3 loop is CASTQNGEKLFF. DNA of the CDR3: TGTGCCAGCACCCAAAACGGGGAAAAACTGTTTTTT.

V is TRBV5-1 and J is TRBJ2-5; D might be TRBD2 (5 bases). CDR3 length: 14 residues. Germline-derived CDR1 and CDR2 are SGHRS and YFSETQ. V lost 0 bases and J lost 4, with 10 bases in between. This CDR3 is CASSLAISGETQYF. The CDR3, as DNA: TGCGCCAGCAGCTTGGCCATCAGCGGAGAGACCCAGTACTTC.

This chain connects TRBV6-5 to TRBJ1-2, with D possibly matching TRBD1 (5 bases). Germline lookup yields CDR1 MNHEY and CDR2 SVGAGI. CDR3 length: 14 amino acids. V was trimmed by 0 bases and J by 2 bases, leaving 7 bases between them. The CDR3 sequence is CASSYSQANYGYTF. For the CDR3, the DNA is TGTGCCAGCAGTTACTCACAGGCAAACTATGGCTACACCTTC.

V usage is TRBV18 and J usage is TRBJ2-3; 7 positions match TRBD1. V was clipped by 4 bases and J by 0 bases; unmatched bases: 4. The CDR3 contains 15 residues. CDR1 is KGHSH and CDR2 is LQKENI in the germline V gene. This CDR3 is CASSHDRASTDTQYF. In DNA form, the CDR3 reads TGTGCCAGCTCACATGACAGGGCCAGCACAGATACGCAGTATTTT.

This rearrangement joins TRBV29-1 to TRBJ2-2; 9 bases fit TRBD1. Trimming removed 3 bases from V and 1 base from J; junction bases left unmatched: 6. Looked up from germline, CDR1 is SQVTM and CDR2 is ANQGSEA. CDR3 size: 16 residues. CDR3 sequence reads: CSVDPTGGGNTGELFF. CDR3 in DNA: TGCAGCGTTGACCCCACAGGGGGCGGGAACACCGGGGAGCTGTTTTTT.

V is TRBV6-5 and J is TRBJ1-1; 12 nucleotides agree with TRBD1. CDR1 and CDR2 from the germline V gene are MNHEY and SVGAGI. J gave up 4 bases and V 4 bases, and 7 bases lay outside the gene matches. This CDR3 region has 16 residues. CDR3 DNA: TGTGCCAGCAGTTCCGGGACAGGGGGCCGGGGCACTGAAGCTTTCTTT. This gives the protein CASSSGTGGRGTEAFF.